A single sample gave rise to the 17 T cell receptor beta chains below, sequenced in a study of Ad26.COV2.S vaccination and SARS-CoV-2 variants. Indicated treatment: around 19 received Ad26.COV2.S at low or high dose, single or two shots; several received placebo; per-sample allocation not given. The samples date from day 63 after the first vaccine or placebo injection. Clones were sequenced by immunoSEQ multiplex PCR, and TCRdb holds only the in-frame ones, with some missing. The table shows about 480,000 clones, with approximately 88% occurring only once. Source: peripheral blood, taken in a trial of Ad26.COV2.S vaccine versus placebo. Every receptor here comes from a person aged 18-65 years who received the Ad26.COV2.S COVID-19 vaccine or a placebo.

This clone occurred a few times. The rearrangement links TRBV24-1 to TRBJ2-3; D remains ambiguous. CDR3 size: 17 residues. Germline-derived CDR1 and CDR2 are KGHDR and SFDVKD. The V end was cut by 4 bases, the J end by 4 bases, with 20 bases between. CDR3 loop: CATSDPYSVSRADTQYF. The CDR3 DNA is TGTGCCACCAGTGACCCCTACAGTGTTTCCCGGGCAGATACGCAGTATTTT.

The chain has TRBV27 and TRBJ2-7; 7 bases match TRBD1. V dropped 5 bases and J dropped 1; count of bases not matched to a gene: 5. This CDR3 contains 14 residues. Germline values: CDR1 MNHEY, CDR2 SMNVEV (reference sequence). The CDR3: CASSKDRASYEQYF. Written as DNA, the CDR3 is TGTGCCAGCAGTAAAGACAGGGCTTCCTACGAGCAGTACTTC.

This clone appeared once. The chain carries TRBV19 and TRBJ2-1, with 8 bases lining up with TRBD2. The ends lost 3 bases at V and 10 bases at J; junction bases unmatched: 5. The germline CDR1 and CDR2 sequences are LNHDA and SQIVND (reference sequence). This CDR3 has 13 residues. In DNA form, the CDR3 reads TGTGCCAGTAGTATGTTGCGGGGGGAGGAGCAGTTCTTC. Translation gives CASSMLRGEEQFF. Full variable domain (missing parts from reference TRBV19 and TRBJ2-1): DGGITQSPKYLFRKEGQNVTLSCEQNLNHDAMYWYRQDPGQGLRLIYYSQIVNDFQKGDIAEGYSVSREKKESFPLTVTSAQKNPTAFYLCASSMLRGEEQFFGPGTRLTVL.

Here the CDR3 DNA reads TGTGCCAGCAGCATAGGACTAGTCACAGATACGCAGTATTTT. Residues: CASSIGLVTDTQYF. This chain links TRBV7-2 with TRBJ2-3; 7 bases agree with TRBD2. The CDR3 has 14 amino acids. CDR1 SGHTA and CDR2 FQGNSA come from the germline V gene. V gave up 5 bases and J gave up 2 bases; unmatched junction bases: 4.

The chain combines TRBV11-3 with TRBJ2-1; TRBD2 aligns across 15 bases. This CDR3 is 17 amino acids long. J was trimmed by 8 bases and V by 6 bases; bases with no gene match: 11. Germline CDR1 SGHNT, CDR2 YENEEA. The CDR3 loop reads CASSPHGGLAGGHEQFF. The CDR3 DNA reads TGTGCCAGCAGTCCTCACGGGGGACTAGCGGGAGGACATGAGCAGTTCTTC.

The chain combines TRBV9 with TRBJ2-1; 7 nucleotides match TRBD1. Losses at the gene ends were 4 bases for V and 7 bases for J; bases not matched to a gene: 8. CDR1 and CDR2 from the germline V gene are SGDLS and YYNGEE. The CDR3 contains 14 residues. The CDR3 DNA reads TGTGCCAGCAGCACCTCGACAGGGTTGAATGAGCAGTTCTTC. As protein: CASSTSTGLNEQFF. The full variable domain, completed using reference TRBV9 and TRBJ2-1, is DSGVTQTPKHLITATGQRVTLRCSPRSGDLSVYWYQQSLDQGLQFLIQYYNGEERAKGNILERFSAQQFPDLHSELNLSSLELGDSALYFCASSTSTGLNEQFFGPGTRLTVL.

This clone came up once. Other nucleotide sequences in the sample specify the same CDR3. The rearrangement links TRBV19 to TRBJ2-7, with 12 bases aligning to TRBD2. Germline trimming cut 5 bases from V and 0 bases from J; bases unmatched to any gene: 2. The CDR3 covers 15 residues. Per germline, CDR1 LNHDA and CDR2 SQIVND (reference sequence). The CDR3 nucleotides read TGTGCCAGTAGTCTGACTAGCGGGAGCTCCTACGAGCAGTACTTC. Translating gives CASSLTSGSSYEQYF.

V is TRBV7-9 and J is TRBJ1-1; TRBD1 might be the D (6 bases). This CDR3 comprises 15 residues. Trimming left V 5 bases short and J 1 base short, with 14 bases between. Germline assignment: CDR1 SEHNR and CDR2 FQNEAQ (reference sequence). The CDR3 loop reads CASSPQGRQNTEAFF. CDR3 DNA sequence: TGTGCCAGCAGCCCACAGGGACGCCAGAACACTGAAGCTTTCTTT.

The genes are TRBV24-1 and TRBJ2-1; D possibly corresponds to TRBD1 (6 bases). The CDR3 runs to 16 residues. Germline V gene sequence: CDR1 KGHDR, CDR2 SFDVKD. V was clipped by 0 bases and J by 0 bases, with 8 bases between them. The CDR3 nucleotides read TGTGCCACCAGTGATTTGACAGGGAGCTCCTACAATGAGCAGTTCTTC. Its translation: CATSDLTGSSYNEQFF.

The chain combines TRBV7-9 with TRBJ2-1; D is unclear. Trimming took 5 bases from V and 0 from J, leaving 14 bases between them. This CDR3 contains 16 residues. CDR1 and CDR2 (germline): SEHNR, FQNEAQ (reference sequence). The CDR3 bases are TGTGCCAGCAGCCCCCGTCTGTCAAGCTCCTACAATGAGCAGTTCTTC. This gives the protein CASSPRLSSSYNEQFF.

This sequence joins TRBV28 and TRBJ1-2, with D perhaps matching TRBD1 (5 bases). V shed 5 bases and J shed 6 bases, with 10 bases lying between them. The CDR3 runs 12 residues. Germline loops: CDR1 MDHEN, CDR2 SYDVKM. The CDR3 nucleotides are TGTGCCAGCAGTCGGGACCTCAATGGCTACACCTTC. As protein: CASSRDLNGYTF.

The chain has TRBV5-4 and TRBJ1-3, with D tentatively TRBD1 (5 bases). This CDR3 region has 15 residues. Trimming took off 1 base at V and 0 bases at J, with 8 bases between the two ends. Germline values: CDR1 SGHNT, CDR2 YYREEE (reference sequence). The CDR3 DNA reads TGTGCCAGCAGCTTGAGGGGCTCCTCTGGAAACACCATATATTTT. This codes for CASSLRGSSGNTIYF.

CDR3 protein: CASSLKGTEAFF. CDR3 coding DNA: TGTGCCAGCAGCTTAAAGGGCACTGAAGCTTTCTTT. The V call is TRBV11-2, the J call TRBJ1-1; D not certain. The V end was cut by 2 bases, the J end by 4 bases, with 5 bases between. The CDR3 runs 12 residues. Germline V gene sequence: CDR1 SGHAT, CDR2 FQNNGV. The variable domain in full, with the rest retrieved from reference TRBV11-2 and TRBJ1-1, is EAGVAQSPRYKIIEKRQSVAFWCNPISGHATLYWYQQILGQGPKLLIQFQNNGVVDDSQLPKDRFSAERLKGVDSTLKIQPAKLEDSAVYLCASSLKGTEAFFGQGTRLTVV.

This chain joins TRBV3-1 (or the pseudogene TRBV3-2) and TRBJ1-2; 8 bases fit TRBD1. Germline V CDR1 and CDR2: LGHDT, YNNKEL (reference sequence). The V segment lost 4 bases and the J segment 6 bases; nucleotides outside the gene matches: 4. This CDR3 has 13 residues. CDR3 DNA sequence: TGTGCCAGCAGCCCGGACAGGGTCCATGGCTACACCTTC. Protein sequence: CASSPDRVHGYTF.

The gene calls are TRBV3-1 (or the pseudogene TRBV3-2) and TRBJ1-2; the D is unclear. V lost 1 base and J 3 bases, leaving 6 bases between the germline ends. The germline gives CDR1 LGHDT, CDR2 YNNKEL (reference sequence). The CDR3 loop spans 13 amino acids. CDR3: CASSQGDYYGYTF. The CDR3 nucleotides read TGTGCCAGCAGCCAAGGGGATTACTATGGCTACACCTTC.

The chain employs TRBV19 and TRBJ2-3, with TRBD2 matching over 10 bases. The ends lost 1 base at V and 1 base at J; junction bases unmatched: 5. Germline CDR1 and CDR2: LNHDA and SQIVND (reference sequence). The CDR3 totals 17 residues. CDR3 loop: CASSIVWTSGRTDTQYF. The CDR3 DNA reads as TGTGCCAGTAGTATAGTTTGGACTAGCGGTCGCACAGATACGCAGTATTTT. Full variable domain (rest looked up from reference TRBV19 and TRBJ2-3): DGGITQSPKYLFRKEGQNVTLSCEQNLNHDAMYWYRQDPGQGLRLIYYSQIVNDFQKGDIAEGYSVSREKKESFPLTVTSAQKNPTAFYLCASSIVWTSGRTDTQYFGPGTRLTVL.

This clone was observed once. CDR3 loop: CASSPDASFSTDTQYF. In nucleotides, the CDR3 is TGTGCCAGCAGCCCAGACGCCTCCTTTAGCACAGATACGCAGTATTTT. The rearrangement uses TRBV3-1 (or the pseudogene TRBV3-2) and TRBJ2-3; no reliable D call. Deletions cut 4 bases from V and 0 bases from J, with 14 bases between. Germline CDR1 LGHDT, CDR2 YNNKEL (reference sequence). CDR3 length: 16 amino acids.